The clone carrying this TCR beta chain was seen only a few times. The antigen is not known. Specified time point: newly diagnosed GD, antithyroid drugs for less than 3 months. PBMC RNA was the source of the TCR library. This sample was included in a study of regulatory T cells in long-lasting Graves disease. Study results and caveats: The persistent group shared 2,741 public clonotypes, more than the approximately 970 shared by new patients.

In building TCR beta libraries, iRepertoire HTBI primers were used together with Arm-PCR of CDR3 regions. One entry per CDR3 protein, called by TCRdb with MiXCR from the multiplex PCR reads. The table shows roughly 610,000 distinct CDR3 sequences, with 16% occurring only once. The CDR3 extends over 15 amino acids. CDR1 GTSNPN and CDR2 SVGIG come from the germline V gene (reference sequence). V lost 1 base and J lost 3, with 13 bases in between. These records were also assigned to another study, of T cells in Graves' hyperthyroidism and ophthalmopathy. That paper adds: First-round RT-PCR with HTBI primers amplified the TCR CDR3 region. Among clonotypes expanded in thyroid above 0.001, most were also found in blood.

This specimen was peripheral blood mononuclear cells (PBMCs), taken at new diagnosis, from a patient treated with antithyroid drugs. This sequence was found in a woman aged 25 to 39 with Graves disease. The chain combines TRBV30 with TRBJ2-4; D is possibly TRBD2 (6 bases). The CDR3 region is CAWSGRVGGKNIQYF. For the CDR3, the DNA is TGTGCCTGGAGTGGGAGGGTTGGGGGCAAAAACATTCAGTACTTC.